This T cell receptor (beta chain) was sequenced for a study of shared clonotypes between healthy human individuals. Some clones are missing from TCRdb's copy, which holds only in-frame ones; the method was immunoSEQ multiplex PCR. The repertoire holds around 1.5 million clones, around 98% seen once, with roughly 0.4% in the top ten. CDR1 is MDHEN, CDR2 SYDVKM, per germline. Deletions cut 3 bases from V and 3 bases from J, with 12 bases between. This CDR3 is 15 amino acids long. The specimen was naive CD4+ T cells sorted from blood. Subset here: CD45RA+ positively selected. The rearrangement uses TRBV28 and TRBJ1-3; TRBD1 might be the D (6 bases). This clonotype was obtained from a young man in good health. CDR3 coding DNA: TGTGCCAGCAGTTTGGGGGGCGCCGGTGGAAACACCATATATTTT. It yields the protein CASSLGGAGGNTIYF.